What follows are 25 T cell receptor beta chains derived from one specimen sequenced in a study of blood T cell repertoires in COVID-19. The data were produced by immunoSEQ multiplex PCR, yet TCRdb's version contains in-frame clones alone and is incomplete. The sample includes 260,000 or so clones, around 85% of them seen just once. Sequenced input: PBMCs or T cells enriched from blood (not recorded which). These receptors all stem from a woman in her forties or fifties who had recovered from COVID-19.

This rearrangement joins TRBV29-1 to TRBJ1-1; the match to TRBD1 covers 8 bases. Germline lookup yields CDR1 SQVTM and CDR2 ANQGSEA. The CDR3 has 15 amino acids. J gave up 5 bases and V 4 bases, and 12 bases lay outside the gene matches. The CDR3 DNA sequence: TGCAGCGTTGGGCTGGGAAACAGGGGGAGGACTGAAGCTTTCTTT. This gives the protein CSVGLGNRGRTEAFF.

This chain links TRBV15 with TRBJ2-5; maybe TRBD2 (5 bases). CDR1 is LNHNV and CDR2 is YYDKDF in the germline V gene (reference sequence). Trimming pared 0 bases from V and 7 bases from J, leaving 18 bases between. The CDR3 totals 16 residues. The CDR3 here is CATSRDRVGERGTQYF. The DNA for the CDR3 is TGTGCCACCAGCAGAGATCGAGTCGGGGAACGGGGGACCCAGTACTTC.

The V call is TRBV5-6, the J call TRBJ1-3; weak D call: TRBD1 (6 bases). The CDR3 is 16 amino acids. Trimming cost V 2 bases and J 0 bases, with 12 bases left between them. Germline V gene sequence: CDR1 SGHDT, CDR2 YYEEEE. This CDR3 is CASSLTAGASGNTIYF. CDR3 nucleotides: TGTGCCAGCAGCTTAACTGCAGGGGCCTCTGGAAACACCATATATTTT.

For the CDR3, the DNA is TGTGCCAGTATGGGACAGGGGAACACTGAAGCTTTCTTT. Protein: CASMGQGNTEAFF. The rearrangement uses TRBV19 and TRBJ1-1; 9 bases map to TRBD1. The CDR3 has 13 amino acids. The trim removed 7 bases at V and 1 base at J, leaving 1 base unmatched. Germline CDR1 LNHDA, CDR2 SQIVND (reference sequence).

V is TRBV7-3 and J is TRBJ2-5, with a tentative D call TRBD2 (6 bases). CDR1 and CDR2 (germline): SGHTA, FQGTGA. CDR3 length: 15 amino acids. The germline V and J ends were trimmed by 4 bases and 4 bases, with 16 bases remaining between them. DNA of the CDR3: TGTGCCAGCAGCTCCCAGGGACTGAAACGAGAGACCCAGTACTTC. The encoded protein is CASSSQGLKRETQYF.

The V and J genes are TRBV6-2 or TRBV6-3 and TRBJ2-3, with a tentative D call TRBD2 (6 bases). The CDR3 contains 15 residues. CDR1 and CDR2 from the germline V gene are MNHEY and SVGEGT. Trimming left V 4 bases short and J 6 bases short, with 17 bases between. This chain's CDR3 is CASSFSGRPPDTQYF. For the CDR3, the DNA is TGTGCCAGCAGTTTTTCGGGGAGGCCACCGGATACGCAGTATTTT.

The chain employs TRBV6-5 and TRBJ1-4, with 7 bases lining up with TRBD1. CDR1 is MNHEY and CDR2 is SVGAGI in the germline V gene. The ends lost 6 bases at V and 10 bases at J; junction bases unmatched: 11. The CDR3 is 14 residues long. CDR3 coding DNA: TGTGCCAGCAGCCCAGACAGGGAATCGTCAAAACTGTTTTTT. Protein sequence: CASSPDRESSKLFF.

The chain links TRBV3-1 (or the pseudogene TRBV3-2) to TRBJ2-1; D is unresolved. Trimming took off 4 bases at V and 5 bases at J, with 6 bases between the two ends. CDR1 is LGHDT, CDR2 YNNKEL, per germline (reference sequence). The CDR3 has 12 residues. The CDR3 region has the DNA TGTGCCAGCAGCCTACCGGACAATGAGCAGTTCTTC. Its translation: CASSLPDNEQFF.

This clone occurred a few times. The chain combines TRBV27 with TRBJ1-1, with a weak D call TRBD1 (6 bases). V lost 1 base and J 1 base, leaving 13 bases between the germline ends. The CDR3 sequence is 16 residues long. Germline V gene data show CDR1 as MNHEY and CDR2 as SMNVEV (reference sequence). CDR3 bases: TGTGCCAGCAGTTTATTGTGGACAGCCGAGAACACTGAAGCTTTCTTT. It encodes CASSLLWTAENTEAFF.

The chain has TRBV6-5 and TRBJ1-5; no reliable D call. Trimming stripped 6 bases from V and 5 bases from J, with 11 bases between. The germline V gene has CDR1 MNHEY and CDR2 SVGAGI. CDR3 size: 13 residues. CDR3 coding DNA: TGTGCCAGCAGAGCGTACGAGGATCAGCCCCAGCATTTT. Translated: CASRAYEDQPQHF.

The chain is built from TRBV18 and TRBJ2-1, with 8 bases fitting TRBD2. This CDR3 contains 16 residues. Germline V lookup: CDR1 KGHSH, CDR2 LQKENI. V gave up 1 base and J gave up 1 base; unmatched junction bases: 3. CDR3 coding DNA: TGTGCCAGCTCACCACGACTAGCGAGTTCCTACAATGAGCAGTTCTTC. Residues: CASSPRLASSYNEQFF. Filled out from reference TRBV18 and TRBJ2-1, the complete variable domain reads NAGVMQNPRHLVRRRGQEARLRCSPMKGHSHVYWYRQLPEEGLKFMVYLQKENIIDESGMPKERFSAEFPKEGPSILRIQQVVRGDSAAYFCASSPRLASSYNEQFFGPGTRLTVL.

The chain couples TRBV28 to TRBJ2-1; 10 bases agree with TRBD2. CDR1 is MDHEN and CDR2 is SYDVKM in the germline V gene. CDR3 length: 14 amino acids. The ends lost 4 bases at V and 9 bases at J; junction bases unmatched: 6. DNA for the CDR3: TGTGCCAGCAGTTCGGAACTAGCGGGAATTGAGCAGTTCTTC. Translation gives CASSSELAGIEQFF.

This sequence joins TRBV3-1 (or the pseudogene TRBV3-2) and TRBJ1-6; 9 nucleotides agree with TRBD1. CDR1 is LGHDT and CDR2 is YNNKEL in the germline V gene (reference sequence). The length of the CDR3 is 15 residues. Trimming cost V 0 bases and J 9 bases; bases outside gene matches: 3. This CDR3 is CASSQDGTGPSPLHF. The CDR3 nucleotides are TGTGCCAGCAGCCAAGACGGGACAGGGCCTTCACCCCTCCACTTT.

The CDR3 region has the DNA TGTGCCAGCTCACGTCCGACAGGGGGAGGCACAGATACGCAGTATTTT. It translates to CASSRPTGGGTDTQYF. This chain connects TRBV18 to TRBJ2-3, with 9 bases fitting TRBD1. The trim removed 4 bases at V and 1 base at J, leaving 6 bases unmatched. The germline CDR1 and CDR2 sequences are KGHSH and LQKENI. There are 16 residues in the CDR3.

The CDR3: CASSQGLAGGQETQYF. The CDR3 nucleotides are TGTGCCAGCAGCCAGGGACTAGCGGGAGGTCAAGAGACCCAGTACTTC. V is TRBV14 and J is TRBJ2-5; 15 bases map to TRBD2. J gave up 2 bases and V 3 bases, and 1 base lay outside the gene matches. The germline CDR1 and CDR2 sequences are SGHDN and FVKESK. The CDR3 totals 16 residues.

This clone was counted a few times. V and J are TRBV19 and TRBJ1-1; D is uncertain. Germline V CDR1 and CDR2: LNHDA, SQIVND (reference sequence). Deletions cut 4 bases from V and 3 bases from J, with 9 bases between. This CDR3 is 13 amino acids long. The CDR3 DNA reads TGTGCCAGTAGTAAGAAGCAGGACACTGAAGCTTTCTTT. Its protein product is CASSKKQDTEAFF.

The chain combines TRBV11-1 with TRBJ2-3, with D maybe TRBD2 (6 bases). The CDR3 has 14 amino acids. V was cut by 3 bases and J by 4 bases, with 11 bases left in between. Germline V gives CDR1 SGHAT, CDR2 FQDESV (reference sequence). The DNA for the CDR3 is TGTGCCAGCAGCTTTGGCAGGGAGGCAGATACGCAGTATTTT. Translation gives CASSFGREADTQYF.

The chain links TRBV2 to TRBJ1-5; TRBD1 matches 9 bases. The CDR3 has 15 amino acids. With 3 bases clipped from V and 4 bases from J, the junction kept 4 bases outside the gene matches. Germline loops: CDR1 SNHLY, CDR2 FYNNEI. CDR3 in amino acids: CASSEETGGNQPQHF. CDR3 in DNA: TGTGCCAGCAGTGAGGAGACAGGGGGGAATCAGCCCCAGCATTTT.

The chain carries TRBV6-5 and TRBJ1-2, with TRBD1 matching over 7 bases. J was trimmed by 6 bases and V by 2 bases; bases with no gene match: 9. CDR3 size: 15 residues. Germline values: CDR1 MNHEY, CDR2 SVGAGI. CDR3 nucleotide sequence: TGTGCCAGCAGTTACGCCGGGACAGACAAGGATGGCTACACCTTC. It translates to CASSYAGTDKDGYTF.

This chain uses TRBV19 with TRBJ2-7; 7 bases agree with TRBD1. V was pared by 5 bases and J by 3 bases, with 7 bases of the junction left unmatched. In germline, CDR1 is LNHDA, CDR2 SQIVND (reference sequence). The CDR3 covers 14 residues. The CDR3 DNA reads TGTGCCAGTAGTCCGACGGGACAGAACTACGAGCAGTACTTC. Its protein is CASSPTGQNYEQYF.

The J gene is TRBJ2-3, the V gene TRBV19; D possibly corresponds to TRBD2 (5 bases). CDR1 and CDR2 (germline): LNHDA, SQIVND (reference sequence). This CDR3 is built from 14 residues. The V end lost 3 bases, the J end lost 4 bases, and 11 bases lay between the germline ends. The CDR3 bases are TGTGCCAGTAGTATTGGTGGGAGTTCAGATACGCAGTATTTT. Translating gives CASSIGGSSDTQYF. Based on the CDR3 plus reference TRBV19 and TRBJ2-3, the full variable domain is DGGITQSPKYLFRKEGQNVTLSCEQNLNHDAMYWYRQDPGQGLRLIYYSQIVNDFQKGDIAEGYSVSREKKESFPLTVTSAQKNPTAFYLCASSIGGSSDTQYFGPGTRLTVL.

This chain joins TRBV9 and TRBJ1-2; a weak D match, TRBD1 (5 bases). This CDR3 spans 14 amino acids. Germline V gene lookup returns CDR1 SGDLS and CDR2 YYNGEE. V dropped 0 bases and J dropped 1 base, with 7 bases sitting between them. DNA for the CDR3: TGTGCCAGCAGCGTAGTAGGGGATAACTATGGCTACACCTTC. As protein: CASSVVGDNYGYTF.

This clone was picked up one time. The chain has TRBV2 and TRBJ1-2; TRBD1 matches at 9 bases. Trimming cost V 10 bases and J 10 bases; bases outside gene matches: 13. The CDR3 consists of 13 residues. Germline lookup yields CDR1 SNHLY and CDR2 FYNNEI. CDR3 coding DNA: TGTGCCATCCAACTAGGGGGACAGGGCCACTACACCTTC. Protein: CAIQLGGQGHYTF.

The chain carries TRBV18 and TRBJ2-4; D is undetermined. The length of the CDR3 is 15 residues. Germline CDR1 reads KGHSH; CDR2 reads LQKENI. The V end lost 0 bases, the J end lost 3 bases, and 9 bases lay between the germline ends. DNA of the CDR3: TGTGCCAGCTCACCACCCCATGGAGTCAAAAACATTCAGTACTTC. This codes for CASSPPHGVKNIQYF.

Regarding this clone: One junction end does not reproduce the germline sequence, and a read error may be involved. Other DNA sequences of this sample code for an identical CDR3. The J gene is TRBJ2-7, the V gene TRBV7-8; 8 nucleotides line up with TRBD1. The CDR3 is 15 amino acids. Germline-derived CDR1 and CDR2 are SGHVS and FQNEAQ. CDR3 residues: CASIPLQAGGYEQYF. CDR3 coding DNA: TGTGCCAGCATTCCTCTCCAGGCAGGGGGCTACGAGCAGTACTTT.